These 23 T cell receptor beta chains were sequenced from one sample in a study of CD8 T cells in ankylosing spondylitis. TCRdb fed the 5' RACE reads into MiXCR, producing one record per CDR3 protein. The profile shows about 69,000 distinct CDR3 sequences, approximately 5% of them singletons. The specimen sequenced was blood, either unsorted or a sorted T cell fraction (not recorded which). The source of these receptors is a male donor with ankylosing spondylitis or in good health (not recorded which).

This clonotype was observed at least ten times. The CDR3 DNA reads as TGTGCCAGCAGCCAAGATCTAGGGTACTATGGCTACACCTTC. Protein: CASSQDLGYYGYTF. The chain uses TRBV4-2 and TRBJ1-2; unclear D gene. The CDR3 runs to 14 residues. V was pared by 0 bases and J by 3 bases, with 8 bases between. Germline values: CDR1 LGHNA, CDR2 YNFKEQ.

This clonotype was seen repeatedly, ten times or more. This sequence joins TRBV19 and TRBJ1-1; possibly TRBD1 for D (6 bases). The germline V gene encodes CDR1 LNHDA and CDR2 SQIVND (reference sequence). The V and J ends lost 7 bases and 4 bases respectively, with 16 bases between them. This CDR3 spans 14 amino acids. CDR3 region: CASKPGVDRTEAFF. CDR3 sequence (DNA): TGTGCCAGTAAGCCAGGGGTTGATCGCACTGAAGCTTTCTTT.

This clonotype was detected ten times or more. The rearrangement joins TRBV3-1 to TRBJ1-5; D is ambiguous. Per the germline V gene, CDR1 is LGHDT and CDR2 is YNNKEL (reference sequence). CDR3 length equals 13 residues. Trimming removed 1 base at V and 5 bases at J, with 6 bases between. This CDR3 is CASSQVEDQPQHF. The CDR3 DNA reads TGTGCCAGCAGCCAAGTAGAGGATCAGCCCCAGCATTTT.

The sample holds many counts of this clonotype. V usage is TRBV5-1 and J usage is TRBJ1-1; weak D call: TRBD1 (6 bases). Germline V gene data show CDR1 as SGHRS and CDR2 as YFSETQ. V lost 0 bases, J lost 4 bases, and 13 bases lay in between. This CDR3 is built from 15 residues. CDR3 coding DNA: TGCGCCAGCAGCTTGGTTCTGGGGGCGGGCACTGAAGCTTTCTTT. Its protein is CASSLVLGAGTEAFF.

This chain connects TRBV7-2 to TRBJ2-2; the match to TRBD1 covers 9 bases. This CDR3 has 14 amino acids. V lost 3 bases to trimming and J lost 8 bases; unmatched junction nucleotides: 4. The V gene's germline CDR1 is SGHTA and CDR2 FQGNSA. This CDR3 reads CASSFGTGIGELFF. Here the CDR3 DNA reads TGTGCCAGCAGCTTCGGGACAGGGATAGGGGAGCTGTTTTTT. Looking up the rest from reference TRBV7-2 and TRBJ2-2 gives the full variable domain: GAGVSQSPSNKVTEKGKDVELRCDPISGHTALYWYRQSLGQGLEFLIYFQGNSAPDKSGLPSDRFSAERTGGSVSTLTIQRTQQEDSAVYLCASSFGTGIGELFFGEGSRLTVL.

This clonotype was seen ten or more times. The DNA for the CDR3 is TGTGCCAGCAGTTTCGGGAGTTCCAATTCACCCCTCCACTTT. This gives the protein CASSFGSSNSPLHF. The chain recombines TRBV12-3 or TRBV12-4 with TRBJ1-6, with D unresolved. This CDR3 has 14 residues. V lost 3 bases and J lost 7, with 10 bases in between.

This clonotype was counted many times. The germline gene is not matched at one end of the junction; a read error may be the cause. The chain links TRBV7-7 to TRBJ2-7; maybe TRBD2 (5 bases). The germline V gene encodes CDR1 SSHAT and CDR2 FNYEAQ (reference sequence). CDR3 length: 14 residues. This CDR3 reads CASSPAGNPYEQYF. In DNA, the CDR3 is TGTGCTAGCAGCCCCGCCGGGAACCCCTACGAGCAGTACTTC.

Ten or more counts support this clonotype. The CDR3 nucleotides are TGTGCCAGCAGCCAAGAAGGGTGGGAAACTGAAGCTTTCTTT. Translating gives CASSQEGWETEAFF. The rearrangement joins TRBV3-1 to TRBJ1-1; D not certain. This CDR3 region has 14 residues. Deletions cut 0 bases from V and 5 bases from J, with 10 bases between. From germline, CDR1 is LGHDT and CDR2 YNNKEL (reference sequence). The whole variable domain, remainder taken from reference TRBV3-1 and TRBJ1-1, is DTAVSQTPKYLVTQMGNDKSIKCEQNLGHDTMYWYKQDSKKFLKIMFSYNNKELIINETVPNRFSPKSPDKAHLNLHINSLELGDSAVYFCASSQEGWETEAFFGQGTRLTVV.

This clonotype is classed as medium-sized. This chain uses TRBV5-1 with TRBJ2-1; D uncertain. This CDR3 comprises 11 residues. Germline V gene lookup returns CDR1 SGHRS and CDR2 YFSETQ. The ends were cut back, 9 bases at V and 5 bases at J, with 9 bases in the middle. This CDR3 is CATYKDNEQFF. The CDR3 nucleotides are TGCGCCACCTACAAGGACAATGAGCAGTTCTTC.

This clonotype was seen repeatedly, ten times or more. The CDR3 DNA reads TGTGCCAGCAGCCAAGATATCGGGGCTTGGCAGTTCTTC. It codes for CASSQDIGAWQFF. The rearrangement uses TRBV4-2 and TRBJ2-1; D is tentatively TRBD1 or TRBD2 (5 bases each). The V end lost 0 bases, the J end lost 12 bases, and 12 bases lay between the germline ends. Germline assignment: CDR1 LGHNA and CDR2 YNFKEQ. CDR3 length: 13 amino acids.

This clonotype came up many times. The chain employs TRBV5-1 and TRBJ2-1; 12 bases map to TRBD2. Looked up from germline, CDR1 is SGHRS and CDR2 is YFSETQ. The J segment lost 4 bases and the V segment lost 4 bases, leaving 6 bases of the junction unmatched. The CDR3 spans 16 residues. The CDR3 reads CASSPGLAGFYNEQFF. DNA for the CDR3: TGCGCCAGCAGCCCCGGACTAGCGGGGTTTTACAATGAGCAGTTCTTC.

This clonotype was seen repeatedly, ten times or more. The chain links TRBV10-3 to TRBJ2-7; 8 bases are shared with TRBD1. This CDR3 contains 14 residues. V lost 5 bases to trimming and J lost 4 bases; unmatched junction nucleotides: 7. Germline CDR1 ENHRY, CDR2 SYGVKD. CDR3 DNA: TGTGCCATCAGTCCGACAGGGGTAGGTTACGAGCAGTACTTC. Translated, it gives CAISPTGVGYEQYF.

This clonotype was seen only once. It may be a read error: a sequence one base away is much more abundant. The chain carries TRBV7-2 and TRBJ1-3; D is unresolved. Per the germline V gene, CDR1 is SGHTA and CDR2 is FQGNSA. Trimming cost V 4 bases and J 3 bases, with 7 bases left between them. The CDR3 length is 13 residues. The CDR3 is CASSWNSGNTIYF. The CDR3 nucleotides are TGTGCCAGCAGCTGGAACAGTGGAAACACCATATATTTT. The variable domain in full, completed from reference TRBV7-2 and TRBJ1-3, reads GAGVSQSPSNKVTEKGKDVELRCDPISGHTALYWYRQSLGQGLEFLIYFQGNSAPDKSGLPSDRFSAERTGGSVSTLTIQRTQQEDSAVYLCASSWNSGNTIYFGEGSWLTVV.

This clonotype was seen at least ten times. The chain uses TRBV28 and TRBJ2-3; D remains ambiguous. Germline V gene sequence: CDR1 MDHEN, CDR2 SYDVKM. This CDR3 has 13 amino acids. V was pared by 4 bases and J by 2 bases, with 7 bases between. The CDR3 here is CASSYLNTDTQYF. DNA for the CDR3: TGTGCCAGCAGTTATCTGAACACAGATACGCAGTATTTT.

This clonotype came up many times. J is TRBJ1-1 and V is TRBV4-2; D is uncertain. Germline lookup yields CDR1 LGHNA and CDR2 YNFKEQ. The CDR3 has 15 residues. V shed 0 bases and J shed 0 bases, with 8 bases lying between them. The CDR3 DNA is TGTGCCAGCAGCCAAGATGAGGGTTTGAACACTGAAGCTTTCTTT. Protein product: CASSQDEGLNTEAFF.

This clonotype was seen at least ten times. V usage is TRBV9 and J usage is TRBJ1-4, with D unclear. Trimming removed 3 bases at V and 8 bases at J, with 14 bases between. Germline assignment: CDR1 SGDLS and CDR2 YYNGEE. The CDR3 runs to 14 residues. The CDR3 is CASSADPIREKLFF. The CDR3, as DNA: TGTGCCAGCAGCGCGGACCCGATTAGAGAAAAACTGTTTTTT.

The sample holds many counts of this clonotype. This chain connects TRBV6-1 to TRBJ2-5; TRBD1 agrees at 8 bases. Germline assignment: CDR1 MNHNS and CDR2 SASEGT. This CDR3 is 14 amino acids long. J lost 5 bases, V lost 6 bases, and 8 bases had no gene match. The CDR3 nucleotides read TGTGCCAGCAGGGGAGGACAGGGTAGCGAGACCCAGTACTTC. Amino acid sequence: CASRGGQGSETQYF.

This clonotype was counted ten times or more. V usage is TRBV30 and J usage is TRBJ2-7, with a possible D match to TRBD1 (5 bases). Germline V gives CDR1 GTSNPN, CDR2 SVGIG (reference sequence). The V end lost 4 bases, the J end lost 1 base, and 20 bases lay between the germline ends. The CDR3 is made up of 16 amino acids. CDR3 sequence: CAWTLNRTYLSYEQYF. CDR3 nucleotides: TGTGCCTGGACCCTAAATCGGACATATCTTTCCTACGAGCAGTACTTC.

This clonotype came up many times. This sequence joins TRBV5-1 and TRBJ1-5; TRBD1 might be the D (6 bases). Trimming left V 2 bases short and J 5 bases short, with 14 bases between. CDR3 length: 15 residues. Per the germline V gene, CDR1 is SGHRS and CDR2 is YFSETQ. CDR3: CASSFQGNKDQPQHF. The CDR3 coding sequence is TGCGCCAGCAGCTTCCAGGGGAATAAGGATCAGCCCCAGCATTTT.

This clonotype was observed at least ten times. The chain uses TRBV7-2 and TRBJ2-2, with D uncertain. V was shortened by 4 bases and J by 4 bases, with 13 bases between the two germline ends. The CDR3 length is 15 residues. Germline CDR1 SGHTA, CDR2 FQGNSA. CDR3 DNA sequence: TGTGCCAGCAGCTCGACCACGCCCAGCACCGGGGAGCTGTTTTTT. It yields the protein CASSSTTPSTGELFF.

This clonotype was detected ten times or more. The chain couples TRBV7-2 to TRBJ2-1, with no clear D. The germline gives CDR1 SGHTA, CDR2 FQGNSA. The CDR3 spans 14 residues. Trimming cost V 1 base and J 2 bases, with 6 bases left between them. The DNA for the CDR3 is TGTGCCAGCAGCTTAGGGGCTACCTACAATGAGCAGTTCTTC. It codes for CASSLGATYNEQFF.

This clonotype was found many times. This chain links TRBV10-3 with TRBJ1-4; tentative D call: TRBD1 (6 bases). The CDR3 covers 13 residues. Trimming removed 6 bases at V and 5 bases at J, with 10 bases between. Germline assignment: CDR1 ENHRY and CDR2 SYGVKD. This CDR3 is CAIRDSLNEKLFF. In DNA, the CDR3 is TGTGCCATCAGGGACAGCTTGAATGAAAAACTGTTTTTT.

Many counts were recorded for this clonotype. The chain links TRBV2 to TRBJ1-1; no definite D call. CDR3 length: 13 residues. V lost 1 base and J lost 1, with 4 bases in between. Germline CDR1 SNHLY, CDR2 FYNNEI. This CDR3 is CASSEVQNTEAFF. For the CDR3, the DNA is TGTGCCAGCAGTGAAGTACAGAACACTGAAGCTTTCTTT.